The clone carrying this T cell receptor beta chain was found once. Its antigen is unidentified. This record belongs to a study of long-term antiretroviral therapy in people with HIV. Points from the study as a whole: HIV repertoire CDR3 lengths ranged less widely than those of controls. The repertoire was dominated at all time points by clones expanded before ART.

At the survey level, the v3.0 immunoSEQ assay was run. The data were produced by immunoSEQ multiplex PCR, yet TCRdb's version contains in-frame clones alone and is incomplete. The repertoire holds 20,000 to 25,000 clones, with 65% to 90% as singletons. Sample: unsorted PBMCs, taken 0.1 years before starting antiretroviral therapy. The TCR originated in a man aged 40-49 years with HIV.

The CDR3 DNA follows: TGCAGCGTATCTGGAGGGAGCTCCTACGAGCAGTACTTC. The encoded protein is CSVSGGSSYEQYF. The chain combines TRBV29-1 with TRBJ2-7, with D maybe TRBD2 (6 bases). Trimming pared 6 bases from V and 0 bases from J, leaving 12 bases between. The length of the CDR3 is 13 residues. The germline CDR1 and CDR2 sequences are SQVTM and ANQGSEA.